One sample yielded the 8 T cell receptor beta chains listed below, sequenced in a study of PD-1 blockade in mismatch repair-deficient tumors (dated by TCRdb to about 2017). Library generation was performed with the immunoSEQ multiplex PCR assay. TCRdb re-hosts the immuneACCESS table, in-frame sequences only. Its copies lack some clones; in the studies checked, an unresolved V gene accounts for under half of them, and the cause for the rest is not known. The sample has tens of thousands of clones on record, 81% of them singletons. The top ten clonotypes cover roughly 2.7% of the sample. Interpreted using the paper, the time point label stands for: peripheral blood 12 weeks after first pembrolizumab dose. The specimen was peripheral blood, collected 12 weeks after starting pembrolizumab. The origin of the receptors is an adult with mismatch repair-deficient cancer.

This sequence joins TRBV30 and TRBJ1-5, with 8 bases fitting TRBD1. Germline V gene lookup returns CDR1 GTSNPN and CDR2 SVGIG (reference sequence). J was trimmed by 4 bases and V by 5 bases; bases with no gene match: 7. The CDR3 is 14 residues long. In DNA, the CDR3 is TGTGCCTGGGCCCCAGGGGGCCGGAATCAGCCCCAGCATTTT. Amino acids: CAWAPGGRNQPQHF.

J is TRBJ2-7 and V is TRBV6-1; 8 nucleotides line up with TRBD1. Unmatched junction bases numbered 9, after V lost 2 bases and J lost 6 bases. The CDR3 runs 15 residues. Germline CDR1 MNHNS, CDR2 SASEGT. CDR3 sequence reads: CASSERGTGSVEQYF. The CDR3 DNA follows: TGTGCCAGCAGTGAAAGGGGGACAGGTTCGGTCGAGCAGTACTTC.

CDR3 sequence: CASSPTGSYEQYF. For the CDR3, the DNA is TGTGCCAGCAGCCCGACAGGGAGCTACGAGCAGTACTTC. The chain has TRBV27 and TRBJ2-7; TRBD1 matches 7 bases. There are 13 residues in the CDR3. V shed 6 bases, J shed 3 bases, and the junction held 5 bases outside the gene matches. Germline lookup yields CDR1 MNHEY and CDR2 SMNVEV (reference sequence).

This chain connects TRBV27 to TRBJ2-3; TRBD1 matches 7 bases. The junction had 7 bases not matched to a gene; V was cut back by 3 bases and J by 1 base. Per germline, CDR1 MNHEY and CDR2 SMNVEV (reference sequence). The CDR3 covers 16 residues. The CDR3 DNA sequence: TGTGCCAGCAGTTTTCTTAGGACAGGCGGCACAGATACGCAGTATTTT. Translating it yields CASSFLRTGGTDTQYF.

The V and J genes are TRBV6-6 and TRBJ2-7, with D possibly being TRBD1 (6 bases). The CDR3 loop spans 13 amino acids. The V gene lost 5 bases and the J gene lost 0 bases, with 8 bases spanning the gap. Germline V lookup: CDR1 MNHNY, CDR2 SVGAGI (reference sequence). CDR3 sequence (DNA): TGTGCCAGCAGTCCACAGGGCTCCTACGAGCAGTACTTC. Its protein is CASSPQGSYEQYF.

The rearrangement joins TRBV5-4 to TRBJ1-1; 9 nucleotides line up with TRBD1. Germline V CDR1 and CDR2: SGHNT, YYREEE (reference sequence). This CDR3 contains 15 residues. Unmatched junction bases numbered 11, after V lost 4 bases and J lost 7 bases. The CDR3 reads CASSQKQGAKGEAFF. The CDR3 DNA is TGTGCCAGCAGCCAAAAACAGGGGGCGAAAGGTGAAGCTTTCTTT.

The V call is TRBV5-1, the J call TRBJ2-7; D remains ambiguous. This CDR3 contains 13 residues. In germline, CDR1 is SGHRS, CDR2 YFSETQ. V was clipped by 0 bases and J by 7 bases, with 11 bases between them. The CDR3 region is CASSLALGGEQYF. The DNA for the CDR3 is TGCGCCAGCAGCTTGGCCTTGGGTGGGGAGCAGTACTTC.

The chain couples TRBV19 to TRBJ2-1; D remains ambiguous. V was trimmed by 3 bases and J by 9 bases, leaving 6 bases between them. This CDR3 region has 11 residues. CDR1 and CDR2 (germline): LNHDA, SQIVND (reference sequence). In DNA form, the CDR3 reads TGTGCCAGTAGTATTTTCTCTGAGCAGTTCTTC. Translation gives CASSIFSEQFF.